The 30 T cell receptor beta chains reported below all come from one sample, sequenced in a study of cytomegalovirus exposure and HLA in healthy donors. Method: immunoSEQ multiplex PCR; TCRdb's copy keeps in-frame clones and lacks some. The repertoire includes some 240,000 clones, around nine tenths of them detected once, and roughly 2% sits in the top ten. The sequenced sample consisted of PBMCs. Receptor source: a woman in her late teens or twenties in good health and CMV-seropositive.

V gene TRBV11-2 combines with J gene TRBJ2-5; 9 positions match TRBD1. The CDR3 runs to 17 residues. CDR1 is SGHAT, CDR2 FQNNGV, per germline. The V segment lost 0 bases and the J segment 2 bases; nucleotides outside the gene matches: 7. The CDR3 spells CASSLDALTGGQETQYF. In DNA form, the CDR3 reads TGTGCCAGCAGCTTAGATGCGTTGACAGGGGGACAAGAGACCCAGTACTTC.

This chain joins TRBV28 and TRBJ2-5; 10 nucleotides match TRBD1. V dropped 2 bases and J dropped 7; count of bases not matched to a gene: 4. CDR1 and CDR2 (germline): MDHEN, SYDVKM. The CDR3 spans 14 residues. The CDR3 bases are TGTGCCAGCAGTTTAAGGGACAGGGGACCGACCCAGTACTTC. This codes for CASSLRDRGPTQYF.

This sequence joins TRBV28 and TRBJ2-7, with D possibly being TRBD2 (6 bases). This CDR3 spans 15 amino acids. V gave up 2 bases and J gave up 5 bases, with 16 bases separating them. The germline V gene has CDR1 MDHEN and CDR2 SYDVKM. CDR3 amino acids: CASSLIGLLGNEQYF. The CDR3 coding sequence is TGTGCCAGCAGTTTAATAGGACTACTCGGGAACGAGCAGTACTTC.

V usage is TRBV4-2 and J usage is TRBJ2-1; D possibly corresponds to TRBD1 (6 bases). This CDR3 has 18 residues. Trimming left V 4 bases short and J 0 bases short, with 19 bases between. CDR1 and CDR2 from the germline V gene are LGHNA and YNFKEQ. DNA of the CDR3: TGTGCCAGCAGCCCCTCAGGGTTATGGGGGCGCTCCTACAATGAGCAGTTCTTC. Protein: CASSPSGLWGRSYNEQFF.

The gene calls are TRBV28 and TRBJ2-7, with TRBD2 identical over 8 bases. The CDR3 covers 15 residues. Germline values: CDR1 MDHEN, CDR2 SYDVKM. J lost 4 bases, V lost 6 bases, and 11 bases had no gene match. The CDR3 DNA is TGTGCCAGCAGCCCCATTTCAAGCGGGAGTTACGAGCAGTACTTC. Translated, it gives CASSPISSGSYEQYF.

The chain employs TRBV7-9 and TRBJ2-5; 7 positions match TRBD2. This CDR3 contains 14 residues. V trimming: 5 bases; J trimming: 5 bases; junction bases outside the gene matches: 8. The germline CDR1 and CDR2 sequences are SEHNR and FQNEAQ (reference sequence). CDR3 region: CASSREAGLETQYF. CDR3 nucleotide sequence: TGTGCCAGCAGCCGGGAGGCGGGGTTGGAGACCCAGTACTTC.

The chain couples TRBV10-3 to TRBJ2-2, with 11 bases aligning to TRBD2. Germline CDR1 is ENHRY and CDR2 is SYGVKD. This CDR3 is 16 amino acids long. V trimming: 4 bases; J trimming: 4 bases; junction bases outside the gene matches: 5. The CDR3 protein is CAISAPSGRITGELFF. The CDR3 DNA reads TGTGCCATCAGTGCCCCTAGCGGGAGGATCACCGGGGAGCTGTTTTTT.

The chain uses TRBV27 and TRBJ1-2; weak D call: TRBD1 (5 bases). The CDR3 loop spans 15 amino acids. The germline V gene has CDR1 MNHEY and CDR2 SMNVEV (reference sequence). V dropped 6 bases and J dropped 1 base, with 15 bases sitting between them. The CDR3 region has the DNA TGTGCCAGCAGGAGTTTAGGGGAGGGTAACTATGGCTACACCTTC. Translated, it gives CASRSLGEGNYGYTF.

The chain has TRBV27 and TRBJ2-7; 8 bases are a match to TRBD1. J lost 5 bases, V lost 11 bases, and 14 bases had no gene match. This CDR3 region has 14 residues. Germline lookup yields CDR1 MNHEY and CDR2 SMNVEV (reference sequence). The CDR3 DNA follows: TGTGCCTGCTCTCTCCGACAGGGGCTCCACGAGCAGTACTTC. It yields the protein CACSLRQGLHEQYF.

The count of this clone is one. This chain links TRBV4-1 with TRBJ2-3, with TRBD2 identical over 7 bases. This CDR3 is 17 amino acids long. Germline V gene data show CDR1 as MGHRA and CDR2 as YSYEKL. With 3 bases clipped from V and 7 bases from J, the junction kept 16 bases outside the gene matches. Here the CDR3 DNA reads TGCGCCAGCAGCCAGTTAACTTTTGGCAGCGGGACTAATACGCAGTATTTT. Amino acid sequence: CASSQLTFGSGTNTQYF.

The chain joins TRBV5-1 to TRBJ2-1, with 9 bases fitting TRBD1. Germline V gives CDR1 SGHRS, CDR2 YFSETQ. V dropped 4 bases and J dropped 5; count of bases not matched to a gene: 10. There are 16 residues in the CDR3. Written as DNA, the CDR3 is TGCGCCAGCAGCCTGGACAGGGGCTATTCTAACAATGAGCAGTTCTTC. It is translated as CASSLDRGYSNNEQFF. The full variable domain, rest sourced from reference TRBV5-1 and TRBJ2-1, is KAGVTQTPRYLIKTRGQQVTLSCSPISGHRSVSWYQQTPGQGLQFLFEYFSETQRNKGNFPGRFSGRQFSNSRSEMNVSTLELGDSALYLCASSLDRGYSNNEQFFGPGTRLTVL.

The chain links TRBV6-5 to TRBJ2-2; TRBD1 matches at 7 bases. With 6 bases clipped from V and 7 bases from J, the junction kept 5 bases outside the gene matches. The CDR3 has 13 amino acids. The germline CDR1 and CDR2 sequences are MNHEY and SVGAGI. CDR3: CASRPNRGGELFF. The CDR3 DNA is TGTGCCAGCAGGCCGAACAGGGGCGGGGAGCTGTTTTTT.

The chain has TRBV7-8 and TRBJ1-5; TRBD1 matches 7 bases. This CDR3 comprises 18 residues. Germline V gives CDR1 SGHVS, CDR2 FQNEAQ. The trim removed 0 bases at V and 3 bases at J, leaving 11 bases unmatched. The CDR3: CASSLALGGGMFNQPQHF. The CDR3 nucleotides are TGTGCCAGCAGCTTAGCGCTTGGAGGGGGCATGTTCAATCAGCCCCAGCATTTT.

This chain uses TRBV2 with TRBJ1-4; TRBD1 matches at 7 bases. This CDR3 is 16 amino acids long. After removal of 6 bases from V and 7 bases from J, the junction contained 14 bases not matched to a gene. The germline V gene has CDR1 SNHLY and CDR2 FYNNEI. DNA of the CDR3: TGTGCCAGCAGAGCGACGACAGGGAGATCGGGTGAAAAACTGTTTTTT. This gives the protein CASRATTGRSGEKLFF.

This clone has only a few counts. The J gene is TRBJ2-4, the V gene TRBV28; 9 bases map to TRBD1. V dropped 5 bases and J dropped 1; count of bases not matched to a gene: 9. CDR3 length: 17 amino acids. In germline, CDR1 is MDHEN, CDR2 SYDVKM. The CDR3 spells CASSPLTGGLAKNIQYF. The CDR3 DNA sequence: TGTGCCAGCAGTCCCTTGACAGGGGGGTTGGCCAAAAACATTCAGTACTTC.

The rearrangement links TRBV9 to TRBJ2-5, with 14 bases identical to TRBD2. Germline CDR1 is SGDLS and CDR2 is YYNGEE. After removal of 3 bases from V and 5 bases from J, the junction contained 3 bases not matched to a gene. The CDR3 consists of 15 residues. Here the CDR3 reads CASSAGTSGSETQYF. The CDR3 DNA reads TGTGCCAGCAGCGCCGGGACTAGCGGGAGCGAGACCCAGTACTTC.

V and J are TRBV9 and TRBJ2-7, with D perhaps matching TRBD1 (6 bases). Germline lookup yields CDR1 SGDLS and CDR2 YYNGEE. The germline V and J ends were trimmed by 4 bases and 2 bases, with 13 bases remaining between them. The CDR3 consists of 14 residues. CDR3 nucleotide sequence: TGTGCCAGCAGCAGGGACATTTCCCCCTACGAGCAGTACTTC. Amino acid sequence: CASSRDISPYEQYF.

V gene TRBV28 combines with J gene TRBJ2-7; TRBD1 matches 7 bases. With 5 bases clipped from V and 6 bases from J, the junction kept 16 bases outside the gene matches. CDR3 length equals 16 residues. From germline, CDR1 is MDHEN and CDR2 SYDVKM. CDR3: CASSPLKTGSTAEQYF. Here the CDR3 DNA reads TGTGCCAGCAGTCCGCTTAAGACAGGGTCTACGGCCGAGCAGTACTTC.

V is TRBV29-1 and J is TRBJ2-1, with 7 bases matching TRBD2. Germline-derived CDR1 and CDR2 are SQVTM and ANQGSEA. CDR3 length: 12 residues. V shed 4 bases, J shed 5 bases, and the junction held 2 bases outside the gene matches. The CDR3 spells CSVASGNNEQFF. CDR3 sequence (DNA): TGCAGCGTTGCTAGCGGAAACAATGAGCAGTTCTTC.

CDR3 region: CASSLPGQAIGHEQFF. The DNA of the CDR3 is TGTGCCAGCAGTTTACCGGGACAAGCTATTGGCCATGAGCAGTTCTTC. The rearrangement uses TRBV27 and TRBJ2-1; TRBD1 is a possible D gene (6 bases). Germline V gene data show CDR1 as MNHEY and CDR2 as SMNVEV (reference sequence). V dropped 2 bases and J dropped 8 bases, with 19 bases sitting between them. This CDR3 has 16 amino acids.

This chain connects TRBV7-2 to TRBJ2-7, with D maybe TRBD1 (6 bases). Germline V gives CDR1 SGHTA, CDR2 FQGNSA. The CDR3 runs to 12 residues. The ends were cut back, 2 bases at V and 7 bases at J, with 9 bases in the middle. The CDR3 nucleotides read TGTGCCAGCAGCTTACAGGGGTGGGAGCAGTACTTC. This sequence encodes CASSLQGWEQYF.

The chain employs TRBV4-1 and TRBJ2-2, with a possible D match to TRBD1 (5 bases). The V and J ends lost 4 bases and 6 bases respectively, with 18 bases between them. Germline V lookup: CDR1 MGHRA, CDR2 YSYEKL. The CDR3 extends over 16 amino acids. CDR3 in DNA: TGCGCCAGCAGCCTCGGAAGGAGCAAAGGGGCCGGGGAGCTGTTTTTT. Protein: CASSLGRSKGAGELFF.

The J gene is TRBJ1-4, the V gene TRBV27, with D perhaps matching TRBD1 (5 bases). The CDR3 contains 14 residues. Germline V gene data show CDR1 as MNHEY and CDR2 as SMNVEV (reference sequence). Trimming left V 3 bases short and J 7 bases short, with 12 bases between. The CDR3: CASSFGGEGEKLFF. CDR3 in DNA: TGTGCCAGCAGTTTCGGGGGGGAGGGTGAAAAACTGTTTTTT.

The rearrangement joins TRBV5-1 to TRBJ1-1, with 7 bases matching TRBD1. Germline V gives CDR1 SGHRS, CDR2 YFSETQ. Germline trimming cut 4 bases from V and 1 base from J; bases unmatched to any gene: 10. The CDR3 is 16 residues long. In DNA form, the CDR3 reads TGCGCCAGCAGCCACATTGGGAGGACAGGGAACACTGAAGCTTTCTTT. Encoded protein: CASSHIGRTGNTEAFF.

This rearrangement joins TRBV27 to TRBJ2-1, with TRBD2 matching over 8 bases. The germline gives CDR1 MNHEY, CDR2 SMNVEV (reference sequence). This CDR3 is built from 13 residues. Trimming at V came to 3 bases and at J to 9 bases, leaving 4 bases not matched to a gene. The CDR3 DNA is TGTGCCAGCAGTTTCGGACTAGCTTCTGAGCAGTTCTTC. It yields the protein CASSFGLASEQFF.

The count of this clone is one. This chain links TRBV5-5 with TRBJ1-2; 8 nucleotides line up with TRBD1. Germline V gene sequence: CDR1 SGHKS, CDR2 YYEKEE (reference sequence). The CDR3 totals 12 residues. Losses at the gene ends were 4 bases for V and 8 bases for J; bases not matched to a gene: 4. In DNA form, the CDR3 reads TGTGCCAGCAGCACGGACAGGGTCGGCTACACCTTC. Translating it yields CASSTDRVGYTF. The whole variable domain, remainder taken from reference TRBV5-5 and TRBJ1-2, is DAGVTQSPTHLIKTRGQQVTLRCSPISGHKSVSWYQQVLGQGPQFIFQYYEKEERGRGNFPDRFSARQFPNYSSELNVNALLLGDSALYLCASSTDRVGYTFGSGTRLTVV.

In this sample, this clone turned up once. The chain carries TRBV19 and TRBJ1-2; 8 positions agree with TRBD1. Trimming at V came to 7 bases and at J to 7 bases, leaving 8 bases not matched to a gene. This CDR3 is 13 amino acids long. Germline loops: CDR1 LNHDA, CDR2 SQIVND (reference sequence). DNA of the CDR3: TGTGCCAGTACCAGGACAGGGCGGCGTGGCTACACCTTC. As protein: CASTRTGRRGYTF.

A few counts support this clone. V gene TRBV19 combines with J gene TRBJ1-2, with D possibly matching TRBD1 (6 bases). The CDR3 is 13 residues long. V gave up 7 bases and J gave up 4 bases, with 13 bases separating them. Germline CDR1 and CDR2: LNHDA and SQIVND (reference sequence). The CDR3 spells CASTVTGPYGYTF. CDR3 bases: TGTGCCAGTACTGTGACAGGACCCTATGGCTACACCTTC.

The gene calls are TRBV29-1 and TRBJ2-5; maybe TRBD1 (6 bases). V lost 4 bases and J lost 0, with 12 bases in between. The germline CDR1 and CDR2 sequences are SQVTM and ANQGSEA. The CDR3 covers 14 residues. The CDR3 nucleotides are TGCAGCGTTGGCCCAGGGGACAACCAAGAGACCCAGTACTTC. Amino acids: CSVGPGDNQETQYF.

The chain links TRBV9 to TRBJ1-4; D possibly corresponds to TRBD1 (5 bases). Germline assignment: CDR1 SGDLS and CDR2 YYNGEE. This CDR3 has 15 amino acids. V was cut by 3 bases and J by 7 bases, with 16 bases left in between. The CDR3, as DNA: TGTGCCAGCAGCGCTGCGGGAGGGGCTTTTGAAAAACTGTTTTTT. Its translation: CASSAAGGAFEKLFF.